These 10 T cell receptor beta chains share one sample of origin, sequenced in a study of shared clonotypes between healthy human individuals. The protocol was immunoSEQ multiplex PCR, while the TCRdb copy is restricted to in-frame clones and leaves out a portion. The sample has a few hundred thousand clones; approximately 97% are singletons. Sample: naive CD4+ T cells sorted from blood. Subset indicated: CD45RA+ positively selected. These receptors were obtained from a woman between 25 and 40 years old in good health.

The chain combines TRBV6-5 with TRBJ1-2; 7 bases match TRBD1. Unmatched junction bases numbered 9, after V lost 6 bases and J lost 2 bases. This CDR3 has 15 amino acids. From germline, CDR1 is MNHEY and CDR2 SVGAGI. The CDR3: CASRQTGTVNYGYTF. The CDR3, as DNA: TGTGCCAGCAGGCAGACAGGGACGGTAAACTATGGCTACACCTTC.

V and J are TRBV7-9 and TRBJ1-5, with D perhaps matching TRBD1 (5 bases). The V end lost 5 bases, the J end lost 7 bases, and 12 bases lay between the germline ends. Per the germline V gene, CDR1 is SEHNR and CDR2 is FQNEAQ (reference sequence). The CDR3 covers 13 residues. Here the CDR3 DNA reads TGTGCCAGCAGCGGGGCTGGGGGACAGCCCCAGCATTTT. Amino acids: CASSGAGGQPQHF.

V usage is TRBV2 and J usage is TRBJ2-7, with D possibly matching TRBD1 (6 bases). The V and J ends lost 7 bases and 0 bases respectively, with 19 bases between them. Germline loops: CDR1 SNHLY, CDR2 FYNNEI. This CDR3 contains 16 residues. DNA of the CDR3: TGTGCCAGCAACCCACTAAGGGGGTTCCCCTCCTACGAGCAGTACTTC. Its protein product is CASNPLRGFPSYEQYF.

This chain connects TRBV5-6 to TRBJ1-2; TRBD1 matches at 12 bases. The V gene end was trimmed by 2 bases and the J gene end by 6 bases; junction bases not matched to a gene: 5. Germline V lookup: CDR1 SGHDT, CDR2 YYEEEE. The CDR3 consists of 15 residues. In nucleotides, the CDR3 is TGTGCCAGCAGCTTCCGGGACAGGGGGCGTGATGGCTACACCTTC. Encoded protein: CASSFRDRGRDGYTF.

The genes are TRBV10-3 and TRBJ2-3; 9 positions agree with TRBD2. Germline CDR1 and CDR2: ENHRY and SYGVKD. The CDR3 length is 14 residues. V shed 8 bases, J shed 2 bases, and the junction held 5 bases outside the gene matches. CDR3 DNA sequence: TGTGCCATCGGGCCTAGCGGGGTCACAGATACGCAGTATTTT. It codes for CAIGPSGVTDTQYF.

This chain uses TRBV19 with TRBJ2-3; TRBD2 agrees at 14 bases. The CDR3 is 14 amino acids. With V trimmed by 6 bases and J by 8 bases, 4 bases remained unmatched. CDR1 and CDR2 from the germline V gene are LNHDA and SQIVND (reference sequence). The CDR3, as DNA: TGTGCCAGTAGGGCCGGGACTAGCGGGAGTACGCAGTATTTT. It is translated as CASRAGTSGSTQYF.

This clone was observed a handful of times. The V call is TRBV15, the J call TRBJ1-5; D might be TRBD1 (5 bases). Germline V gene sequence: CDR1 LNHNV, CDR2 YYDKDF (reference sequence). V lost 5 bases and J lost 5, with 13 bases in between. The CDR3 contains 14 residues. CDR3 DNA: TGTGCCACCAGCTCCAGGGCTACGGATCAGCCCCAGCATTTT. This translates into CATSSRATDQPQHF. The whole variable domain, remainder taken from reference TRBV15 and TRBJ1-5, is DAMVIQNPRYQVTQFGKPVTLSCSQTLNHNVMYWYQQKSSQAPKLLFHYYDKDFNNEADTPDNFQSRRPNTSFCFLDIRSPGLGDTAMYLCATSSRATDQPQHFGDGTRLSIL.

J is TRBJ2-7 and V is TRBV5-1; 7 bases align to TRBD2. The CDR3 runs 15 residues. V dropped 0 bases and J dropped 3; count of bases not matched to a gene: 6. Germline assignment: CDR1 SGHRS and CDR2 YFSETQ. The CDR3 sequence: CASSLESGNHYEQYF. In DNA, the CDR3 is TGCGCCAGCAGCTTGGAAAGCGGGAACCACTACGAGCAGTACTTC.

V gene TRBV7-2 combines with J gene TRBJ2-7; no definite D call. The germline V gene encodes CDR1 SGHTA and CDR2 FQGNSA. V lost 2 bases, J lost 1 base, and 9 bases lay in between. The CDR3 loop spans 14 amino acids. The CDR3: CASSLTHSSYEQYF. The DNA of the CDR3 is TGTGCCAGCAGCTTAACTCACAGTTCCTACGAGCAGTACTTC. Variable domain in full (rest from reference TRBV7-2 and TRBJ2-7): GAGVSQSPSNKVTEKGKDVELRCDPISGHTALYWYRQSLGQGLEFLIYFQGNSAPDKSGLPSDRFSAERTGGSVSTLTIQRTQQEDSAVYLCASSLTHSSYEQYFGPGTRLTVT.

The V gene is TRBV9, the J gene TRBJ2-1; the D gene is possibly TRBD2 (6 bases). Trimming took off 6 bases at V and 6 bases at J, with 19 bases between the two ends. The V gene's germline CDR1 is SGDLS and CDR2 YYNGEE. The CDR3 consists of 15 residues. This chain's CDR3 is CASNSAGNSPNEQFF. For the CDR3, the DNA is TGTGCCAGCAACAGTGCGGGGAACTCACCCAATGAGCAGTTCTTC.